This record looks at one T cell receptor (beta chain) sequence and its context. Its target antigen remains unknown. No much larger clonotype is one base removed from it; base qualities were not supplied. The patients had resection in Japan or China between about 2014 and 2018. Two lung cancer pathologists independently reviewed H&E slides to confirm the histologic diagnosis of every case. For nucleic acid extraction, premalignant or tumor cells were enriched by macro-dissection following pathologic assessment. DNA was isolated from FFPE tissue using the AllPrep DNA/RNA FFPE Kit. These data come from a study of immune evolution from preneoplasia to lung adenocarcinoma (dated by TCRdb to about 2021). About the investigation overall: HLA loss of heterozygosity was found in over 6% of AIS, over 13% of MIA and 25% to 35% of ADC lesions, and in no AAH lesions. The study used immune gene expression, TCR sequencing and multiplex immunofluorescence to profile the immune contexture of lung adenocarcinoma precursors and invasive adenocarcinoma. Resected precursor lesions (AAH, AIS, MIA) and invasive adenocarcinomas were each compared against paired morphologically normal lung tissue. The sample size depended on which specimens were available, not on a prior power calculation. Whole exome sequencing and methylation data from the same cohort of nodules were integrated with the immune data. A total of about 53 patients with pulmonary nodules who underwent surgical resection were included in the overall cohort. TCR sequencing data were obtained from 51 patients. According to the study, about 100 samples were used for TCR sequencing. Class I HLA alleles were inferred from exome data with POLYSOLVER, and allele-specific HLA loss was detected with LOHHLA.

Using the immunoSEQ hsTCRbeta Kit, TCR beta CDR3 regions were sequenced from DNA. The authors' pipeline ran thus. The ImmunoSEQ Analyzer was used to analyse the TCR sequencing data. T cell clonality was defined as 1 minus Pielou's evenness computed on productive rearrangements. T cell diversity was measured with the inverse Simpson index on productive templates. T cell density was defined as TCR beta template counts normalized to usable DNA, with usable DNA estimated by amplifying and sequencing housekeeping genes. Two-sided Kruskal-Wallis tests were used to compare TCR metrics across histologic stages. This immuneACCESS table, as held by TCRdb, lists in-frame sequences with V and J called but not all clones. Of the missing ones, under half trace to an unresolved V gene in checked studies; the others have no known cause. V and J calls and clone size are copied from that table; D and trimming were computed from the DNA. Counted in this sample were about 3,700 clones; roughly 82% of them appeared once. Approximately 7% of the sample rests with the top ten.

From the cysteine through the phenylalanine, the CDR3 covers 14 amino acids. Only the CDR3 DNA is retained, 42 bases long and in frame from the first base. V drops 2 bases and J drops 0 bases, leaving 9 bases in between. CDR1 GTSNPN and CDR2 SVGIG were looked up in the germline V gene (reference sequence). The research as a whole found: The findings rested on association rather than direct causation, and larger cohorts with long-term follow-up and longitudinal biopsies were considered necessary. The highest clonality was observed in normal lung, whereas higher T cell density and diversity but lower clonality appeared to be present in later-stage lesions. Because all patients were from Japan and China, applicability to Western populations was uncertain. KRAS-mutant nodules showed the highest T cell clonality compared with EGFR-mutant or double wild-type lesions. Top T cell clone frequencies were highest in normal lung and appeared to decrease progressively from AAH through AIS, MIA and invasive adenocarcinoma.

This sequence uses TRBV30 and TRBJ2-3, with no reliable assignment of the D segment. Sequenced input: FFPE invasive lung adenocarcinoma tissue. In light of the paper, this sample's cell subset or site label describes: frankly invasive lung adenocarcinoma (ADC). This receptor was obtained from a person aged 65 to 85 with invasive lung adenocarcinoma. This receptor carries the CDR3 CAWSRSLSTDTQYF. The DNA reads TGTGCCTGGAGTAGGAGTCTAAGCACAGATACGCAGTATTTT.